What follows are 25 T cell receptor beta chains derived from one specimen sequenced in a study of CD8 T cells in ankylosing spondylitis. TCRdb re-analysed the 5' RACE reads in MiXCR, keeping a single row per CDR3 protein. The sample has approximately 140,000 distinct CDR3 sequences, 40% to 50% seen once. The material sequenced was synovial fluid, either unsorted or a sorted T cell fraction (not recorded which). All receptors come from a male donor with ankylosing spondylitis.

The rearrangement links TRBV11-2 to TRBJ1-5; 7 bases fit TRBD1. In germline, CDR1 is SGHAT, CDR2 FQNNGV. V shed 5 bases and J 2 bases; nucleotides not matched to a gene: 12. This CDR3 is built from 17 residues. The CDR3 sequence: CASSTDRLWEGNQPQHF. In DNA, the CDR3 is TGTGCCAGCAGCACGGACAGGCTGTGGGAGGGCAATCAGCCCCAGCATTTT.

In this sample, this clonotype turned up a few times. V is TRBV19 and J is TRBJ1-4; 7 bases match TRBD1. Looked up from germline, CDR1 is LNHDA and CDR2 is SQIVND (reference sequence). V was pared by 4 bases and J by 5 bases, with 13 bases of the junction left unmatched. This CDR3 comprises 17 residues. Here the CDR3 DNA reads TGTGCCAGTAGTACGCCCCAAGCCGAGGGGGCAAATGAAAAACTGTTTTTT. Its protein is CASSTPQAEGANEKLFF.

This clonotype showed up just a few times. The J gene is TRBJ1-5, the V gene TRBV4-2, with D perhaps matching TRBD1 (5 bases). The CDR3 runs to 22 residues. The V end was cut by 0 bases, the J end by 0 bases, with 27 bases between. Germline assignment: CDR1 LGHNA and CDR2 YNFKEQ. CDR3 nucleotide sequence: TGTGCCAGCAGCCAAGATCTAACAGACCTATATTGGGGGTACGGTAGCAATCAGCCCCAGCATTTT. Its protein is CASSQDLTDLYWGYGSNQPQHF.

This clonotype was observed many times. The chain carries TRBV30 and TRBJ1-3, with D possibly matching TRBD1 (5 bases). Trimming shortened V by 8 bases and J by 0 bases, and 11 bases separated the two germline ends. Germline CDR1 is GTSNPN and CDR2 is SVGIG (reference sequence). The CDR3 runs 13 residues. The CDR3 loop is CARGALSGNTIYF. The CDR3, as DNA: TGTGCCCGAGGGGCCCTCTCTGGAAACACCATATATTTT.

The genes are TRBV10-3 and TRBJ2-7, with 7 bases matching TRBD1. CDR1 and CDR2 (germline): ENHRY, SYGVKD. V was clipped by 7 bases and J by 3 bases; unmatched bases: 6. The CDR3 runs 13 residues. The CDR3 DNA reads as TGTGCCATCAAATCGACAGGGTTCTACGAGCAGTACTTC. Its translation is CAIKSTGFYEQYF.

V and J are TRBV28 and TRBJ2-7; weak D call: TRBD1 (5 bases). V was pared by 1 base and J by 5 bases, with 15 bases between. The CDR3 covers 15 residues. Germline loops: CDR1 MDHEN, CDR2 SYDVKM. CDR3 amino acids: CASSLYRPSEDEQYF. The CDR3 region has the DNA TGTGCCAGCAGTTTATACAGGCCCTCCGAGGACGAGCAGTACTTC.

The genes are TRBV24-1 and TRBJ2-5; D may correspond to TRBD1 or TRBD2 (6 bases each). This CDR3 spans 18 amino acids. Germline V lookup: CDR1 KGHDR, CDR2 SFDVKD. V lost 11 bases, J lost 0 bases, and 27 bases lay in between. CDR3 DNA sequence: TGTGCCATCTTAGATCTGGGGCCCGGGGGACACCACCAAGAGACCCAGTACTTC. Protein product: CAILDLGPGGHHQETQYF.

V gene TRBV7-6 combines with J gene TRBJ2-1; D might be TRBD2 (6 bases). Looked up from germline, CDR1 is SGHVS and CDR2 is FNYEAQ. V was trimmed by 1 base and J by 2 bases, leaving 9 bases between them. This CDR3 spans 15 amino acids. The CDR3 region is CASSLGGNPYNEQFF. In nucleotides, the CDR3 is TGTGCCAGCAGCTTAGGCGGGAACCCCTACAATGAGCAGTTCTTC.

This clonotype was seen a handful of times. The rearrangement uses TRBV3-1 and TRBJ2-1, with D uncertain. Trimming pared 1 base from V and 6 bases from J, leaving 19 bases between. This CDR3 has 17 amino acids. Germline-derived CDR1 and CDR2 are LGHDT and YNNKEL (reference sequence). The CDR3 here is CASSQGDGASPGNEQFF. The DNA of the CDR3 is TGTGCCAGCAGCCAAGGTGACGGAGCCTCTCCGGGCAATGAGCAGTTCTTC.

In this sample, this clonotype turned up a few times. The CDR3 region has the DNA TGCGCCAGCAGCCAAGATATACTAGCGGGAGTGTGGGTCGGGGAGCTGTTTTTT. This encodes CASSQDILAGVWVGELFF. V gene TRBV4-3 combines with J gene TRBJ2-2; TRBD2 matches 11 bases. V trimming: 0 bases; J trimming: 7 bases; junction bases outside the gene matches: 10. CDR3 size: 18 residues. CDR1 is LGHNA, CDR2 YSLEER, per germline.

The chain is built from TRBV24-1 and TRBJ2-5, with 7 positions matching TRBD1. CDR1 and CDR2 from the germline V gene are KGHDR and SFDVKD. Trimming took 4 bases from V and 5 from J; bases not matched to a gene: 6. The CDR3 spans 14 residues. CDR3 nucleotide sequence: TGTGCCACCAGTGACAGGGGGTTATGGGAGACCCAGTACTTC. Its protein is CATSDRGLWETQYF.

V is TRBV24-1 and J is TRBJ2-5; D remains unclear. V lost 0 bases and J lost 2, with 6 bases in between. Germline CDR1 and CDR2: KGHDR and SFDVKD. CDR3 size: 14 residues. The CDR3 DNA is TGTGCCACCAGTGATTTGAGTAGTCAAGAGACCCAGTACTTC. Translated: CATSDLSSQETQYF.

The chain joins TRBV7-4 to TRBJ1-1; D uncertain. This CDR3 contains 12 residues. The V and J ends lost 1 base and 10 bases respectively, with 10 bases between them. Germline CDR1 SGHVT, CDR2 SQSDAQ. Written as DNA, the CDR3 is TGTGCCAGCAGCTTAGTACCTGGAGGAGCTTTCTTT. It yields the protein CASSLVPGGAFF.

This clonotype has at least ten counts. The chain links TRBV7-6 to TRBJ2-7; 7 nucleotides match TRBD1. Germline CDR1 is SGHVS and CDR2 is FNYEAQ. The length of the CDR3 is 15 residues. V was clipped by 4 bases and J by 3 bases; unmatched bases: 9. CDR3 DNA: TGTGCCAGCAGCTGGAGTGACAGGGCGAACTACGAGCAGTACTTC. As protein: CASSWSDRANYEQYF.

The rearrangement joins TRBV3-1 to TRBJ2-7, with a possible D match to TRBD2 (6 bases). Trimming took 4 bases from V and 0 from J, leaving 16 bases between them. Germline values: CDR1 LGHDT, CDR2 YNNKEL (reference sequence). This CDR3 has 16 residues. The CDR3 spells CASSLGWEALSYEQYF. CDR3 nucleotide sequence: TGTGCCAGCAGCCTCGGGTGGGAGGCCCTCTCCTACGAGCAGTACTTC.

The CDR3 protein is CASSLGQGLEYEQYF. As DNA, the CDR3 is TGTGCCAGCAGCTTGGGACAGGGGTTAGAGTACGAGCAGTACTTC. The chain employs TRBV5-4 and TRBJ2-7; the match to TRBD1 covers 8 bases. The germline V gene has CDR1 SGHNT and CDR2 YYREEE (reference sequence). The V gene end was trimmed by 0 bases and the J gene end by 4 bases; junction bases not matched to a gene: 6. The CDR3 is 15 amino acids.

This clonotype was observed a single time. The chain is built from TRBV7-8 and TRBJ2-7; D not resolved. Trimming pared 1 base from V and 5 bases from J, leaving 12 bases between. Germline CDR1 reads SGHVS; CDR2 reads FQNEAQ. The CDR3 extends over 14 amino acids. The CDR3 spells CASSLGGRWDEQYF. For the CDR3, the DNA is TGTGCCAGCAGCTTAGGTGGGCGTTGGGACGAGCAGTACTTC.

On this clonotype itself: At one end, the junction sequence differs from germline, possibly due to a read error. The CDR3 reads CASSFRVLTEKLFF. The CDR3, as DNA: TGTGCTAGCAGCTTCAGGGTGCTGACTGAAAAACTGTTTTTT. V gene TRBV7-7 combines with J gene TRBJ1-4, with a possible D match to TRBD1 (5 bases). Germline V CDR1 and CDR2: SSHAT, FNYEAQ (reference sequence). The CDR3 runs to 14 residues.

The chain links TRBV29-1 to TRBJ1-5; weak D call: TRBD1 (5 bases). Looked up from germline, CDR1 is SQVTM and CDR2 is ANQGSEA. The CDR3 spans 16 residues. The V and J ends lost 4 bases and 0 bases respectively, with 16 bases between them. CDR3 region: CSVVWGEDYSNQPQHF. As DNA, the CDR3 is TGCAGCGTTGTGTGGGGGGAGGATTATAGCAATCAGCCCCAGCATTTT.

This clonotype was recorded a few times. The rearrangement joins TRBV7-9 to TRBJ1-1; TRBD1 matches at 7 bases. Germline CDR1 is SEHNR and CDR2 is FQNEAQ (reference sequence). The trim removed 7 bases at V and 0 bases at J, leaving 8 bases unmatched. The CDR3 consists of 15 residues. CDR3 protein: CASTRDSLMNTEAFF. CDR3 nucleotides: TGTGCCAGCACGAGGGACAGCCTCATGAACACTGAAGCTTTCTTT. The variable domain in full, completed from reference TRBV7-9 and TRBJ1-1, reads DTGVSQNPRHKITKRGQNVTFRCDPISEHNRLYWYRQTLGQGPEFLTYFQNEAQLEKSRLLSDRFSAERPKGSFSTLEIQRTEQGDSAMYLCASTRDSLMNTEAFFGQGTRLTVV.

V and J are TRBV4-1 and TRBJ1-5; D call uncertain. CDR3 length equals 15 residues. Deletions cut 3 bases from V and 3 bases from J, with 12 bases between. From germline, CDR1 is MGHRA and CDR2 YSYEKL. The CDR3 DNA is TGCGCCAGCAGCCAGGCCGAGTGGGACAATCAGCCCCAGCATTTT. Its protein product is CASSQAEWDNQPQHF.

This clonotype was seen a single time. The V gene is TRBV12-3 or TRBV12-4, the J gene TRBJ1-5, with unresolved D. The CDR3 totals 15 residues. V dropped 6 bases and J dropped 0 bases, with 12 bases sitting between them. CDR3 in DNA: TGTGCCAGCAGCCGTACGAATTCTAGCAATCAGCCCCAGCATTTT. This sequence encodes CASSRTNSSNQPQHF.

In DNA form, the CDR3 reads TGTGCCAGCAGCTTAGAGACGGGGACCCTCGACACTGAAGCTTTCTTT. Residues: CASSLETGTLDTEAFF. The V gene is TRBV7-9, the J gene TRBJ1-1; tentatively, D is TRBD1 (5 bases). Germline-derived CDR1 and CDR2 are SEHNR and FQNEAQ (reference sequence). V was cut by 1 base and J by 3 bases, with 15 bases left in between. The CDR3 is made up of 16 amino acids.

The genes are TRBV20-1 and TRBJ2-1; no definite D call. The CDR3 totals 12 residues. Germline V gene sequence: CDR1 DFQATT, CDR2 SNEGSKA (reference sequence). Trimming took 2 bases from V and 9 from J, leaving 11 bases between them. In nucleotides, the CDR3 is TGCAGTGCTAGACATCAGTCCCCTGAGCAGTTCTTC. It is translated as CSARHQSPEQFF.

This clonotype has more than one count but fewer than ten. The chain employs TRBV6-5 and TRBJ2-1; no clear D gene. V was cut by 0 bases and J by 8 bases, with 20 bases left in between. CDR3 size: 17 residues. In germline, CDR1 is MNHEY, CDR2 SVGAGI. The CDR3 region has the DNA TGTGCCAGCAGTTACTCGGGCCCCCAGGTGGGGTTCCATGAGCAGTTCTTC. This gives the protein CASSYSGPQVGFHEQFF.